The 9 T cell receptor beta chains in this list originate from one sample, sequenced in a study of blood T cell repertoires in COVID-19. Repertoires were generated with immunoSEQ multiplex PCR, while TCRdb's copy carries only in-frame clones and drops some. The sample contains some 350,000 clones, around 83% of which appear only once. The sequenced material came from peripheral blood. These TCRs come from a man in his thirties or forties with active or convalescent COVID-19.

The chain employs TRBV29-1 and TRBJ1-4, with D possibly matching TRBD1 (5 bases). This CDR3 is built from 15 residues. CDR1 is SQVTM and CDR2 is ANQGSEA in the germline V gene. Trimming cost V 5 bases and J 0 bases, with 13 bases left between them. The CDR3 protein is CSVRGSGATNEKLFF. DNA of the CDR3: TGCAGCGTTCGGGGGTCGGGGGCAACTAATGAAAAACTGTTTTTT.

The V call is TRBV3-1 (or the pseudogene TRBV3-2), the J call TRBJ1-1, with D uncertain. The germline V gene has CDR1 LGHDT and CDR2 YNNKEL (reference sequence). V lost 1 base and J 6 bases, leaving 6 bases between the germline ends. The CDR3 sequence is 12 residues long. CDR3 nucleotide sequence: TGTGCCAGCAGCCAAGGGCTCTCTGAAGCTTTCTTT. Translated: CASSQGLSEAFF.

This CDR3 reads CASSLAAGTTAYNEQFF. In DNA, the CDR3 is TGTGCCAGTAGCCTAGCCGCCGGGACTACTGCTTACAATGAGCAGTTCTTC. This rearrangement joins TRBV19 to TRBJ2-1; TRBD2 aligns across 7 bases. Germline trimming cut 6 bases from V and 4 bases from J; bases unmatched to any gene: 15. The CDR3 loop spans 17 amino acids. CDR1 LNHDA and CDR2 SQIVND come from the germline V gene (reference sequence).

This clone appeared once. This rearrangement joins TRBV6-6 to TRBJ2-7, with 11 positions matching TRBD2. The CDR3 sequence is 15 residues long. V was pared by 6 bases and J by 3 bases, with 7 bases of the junction left unmatched. Germline CDR1 and CDR2: MNHNY and SVGAGI (reference sequence). CDR3 bases: TGTGCCAGCAGCCCTAGCGGGGGGAGATACTACGAGCAGTACTTC. This gives the protein CASSPSGGRYYEQYF.

The V and J genes are TRBV6-4 and TRBJ2-5, with TRBD1 matching over 10 bases. V was clipped by 6 bases and J by 3 bases; unmatched bases: 4. Germline assignment: CDR1 MRHNA and CDR2 SNTAGT. The CDR3 runs 14 residues. The CDR3 protein is CASRAGTGEETQYF. CDR3 sequence (DNA): TGTGCCAGCAGAGCCGGGACAGGGGAAGAGACCCAGTACTTC.

The chain carries TRBV6-5 and TRBJ2-3, with D possibly matching TRBD1 (5 bases). In germline, CDR1 is MNHEY, CDR2 SVGAGI. The CDR3 runs 11 residues. V lost 8 bases, J lost 5 bases, and 8 bases lay in between. The CDR3 DNA sequence: TGTGCCAGCTCGACAGAAGATACGCAGTATTTT. It yields the protein CASSTEDTQYF.

The V call is TRBV11-3, the J call TRBJ1-1; 7 bases are shared with TRBD1. Trimming at V came to 5 bases and at J to 6 bases, leaving 6 bases not matched to a gene. This CDR3 comprises 13 residues. Per the germline V gene, CDR1 is SGHNT and CDR2 is YENEEA. The CDR3 here is CASSPSRGPEAFF. The DNA for the CDR3 is TGTGCCAGCAGCCCCAGTAGGGGGCCTGAAGCTTTCTTT.

The rearrangement joins TRBV4-2 to TRBJ1-6, with 8 bases matching TRBD1. Trimming cost V 4 bases and J 8 bases; bases outside gene matches: 4. The germline V gene has CDR1 LGHNA and CDR2 YNFKEQ. This CDR3 has 14 residues. The CDR3 here is CASSRQGAYSPLHF. The CDR3 DNA reads TGTGCCAGCAGCCGTCAGGGGGCTTATTCACCCCTCCACTTT.

This clone was recorded once. This rearrangement joins TRBV19 to TRBJ1-2; perhaps TRBD1 as D (6 bases). Germline CDR1 reads LNHDA; CDR2 reads SQIVND (reference sequence). The CDR3 sequence is 20 residues long. With 5 bases removed from V and 2 bases from J, the gap between germline ends came to 30 bases. CDR3 residues: CASSPDPMRDIRFSNYGYTF. The CDR3 coding sequence is TGTGCCAGTAGTCCCGATCCTATGAGGGACATCCGGTTTTCCAACTATGGCTACACCTTC.